Listed here are 17 T cell receptor beta chains from one sample, sequenced in a study of cytomegalovirus exposure and HLA in healthy donors. The PCR was carried out with 60 Vbeta primers and 13 Jbeta primers. Libraries were prepared by immunoSEQ multiplex PCR; TCRdb keeps only in-frame clonotypes and omits some of them. The sample carries approximately 190,000 clones, over 65% recorded once. Specimen: PBMCs. All receptors derive from a boy aged 2 to 10 in good health and CMV-seronegative.

This chain links TRBV27 with TRBJ2-2; 7 bases fit TRBD1. The CDR3 sequence is 15 residues long. Trimming at V came to 4 bases and at J to 2 bases, leaving 4 bases not matched to a gene. From germline, CDR1 is MNHEY and CDR2 SMNVEV (reference sequence). Here the CDR3 reads CASSSRGLNTGELFF. For the CDR3, the DNA is TGTGCCAGCAGTTCGAGGGGGCTAAACACCGGGGAGCTGTTTTTT.

The chain uses TRBV23-1 and TRBJ1-2; D unclear. TRBV23-1 is noted as an ORF with a role that remains uncertain. CDR3 length equals 14 residues. V was cut by 3 bases and J by 3 bases, with 11 bases left in between. The DNA of the CDR3 is TGCGCCAGCAGTCACCAGGCCGGGGACTATGGCTACACCTTC. Amino acids: CASSHQAGDYGYTF.

The chain is built from TRBV30 and TRBJ1-6, with D uncertain. V dropped 0 bases and J dropped 0 bases, with 9 bases sitting between them. Looked up from germline, CDR1 is GTSNPN and CDR2 is SVGIG (reference sequence). The CDR3 is made up of 16 amino acids. DNA of the CDR3: TGTGCCTGGAGTGTATCCCGGAGCTCCTATAATTCACCCCTCCACTTT. Protein: CAWSVSRSSYNSPLHF.

This clone was found once. CDR3 loop: CASSYDEATFYTEAFF. CDR3 nucleotide sequence: TGTGCCAGCAGTTATGACGAGGCAACCTTCTACACTGAAGCTTTCTTT. V usage is TRBV6-5 and J usage is TRBJ1-1, with unresolved D. Trimming took off 3 bases at V and 3 bases at J, with 17 bases between the two ends. CDR1 is MNHEY and CDR2 is SVGAGI in the germline V gene. This CDR3 comprises 16 residues.

This chain uses TRBV6-4 with TRBJ2-7, with 7 bases identical to TRBD2. The CDR3 totals 17 residues. Trimming at V came to 6 bases and at J to 3 bases, leaving 17 bases not matched to a gene. Looked up from germline, CDR1 is MRHNA and CDR2 is SNTAGT. CDR3 sequence: CASSLKGEERDGYEQYF. CDR3 DNA: TGTGCCAGCAGCCTCAAAGGGGAGGAGCGGGACGGCTACGAGCAGTACTTC.

This clone occurred a few times. In DNA, the CDR3 is TGTGCCAGCAGCGTAGGCGGGGTATCAGCAGATACGCAGTATTTT. It encodes CASSVGGVSADTQYF. The rearrangement links TRBV9 to TRBJ2-3; a weak D match, TRBD2 (6 bases). V was shortened by 0 bases and J by 4 bases, with 12 bases between the two germline ends. The CDR3 sequence is 15 residues long. CDR1 and CDR2 (germline): SGDLS, YYNGEE.

The chain employs TRBV5-1 and TRBJ1-1; TRBD1 matches 7 bases. V was clipped by 2 bases and J by 5 bases; unmatched bases: 6. This CDR3 is 14 amino acids long. The V gene's germline CDR1 is SGHRS and CDR2 YFSETQ. CDR3 nucleotide sequence: TGCGCCAGCAGCTTAGGGGGCGTTGGGACTGAAGCTTTCTTT. Amino acids: CASSLGGVGTEAFF.

V and J are TRBV18 and TRBJ2-1; 10 nucleotides line up with TRBD2. This CDR3 contains 17 residues. Trimming took 2 bases from V and 9 from J; bases not matched to a gene: 13. Germline CDR1 and CDR2: KGHSH and LQKENI. The CDR3 sequence: CASSPMSQAGGPSEQFF. Here the CDR3 DNA reads TGTGCCAGCTCACCAATGTCGCAAGCGGGGGGGCCCAGTGAGCAGTTCTTC. Full variable domain (outside the CDR3, taken from reference TRBV18 and TRBJ2-1): NAGVMQNPRHLVRRRGQEARLRCSPMKGHSHVYWYRQLPEEGLKFMVYLQKENIIDESGMPKERFSAEFPKEGPSILRIQQVVRGDSAAYFCASSPMSQAGGPSEQFFGPGTRLTVL.

This chain connects TRBV15 to TRBJ2-5; D may be TRBD2 (5 bases). The germline V gene encodes CDR1 LNHNV and CDR2 YYDKDF (reference sequence). V was pared by 0 bases and J by 3 bases, with 5 bases between. The CDR3 has 13 residues. The chain's CDR3 is CATSREREETQYF. For the CDR3, the DNA is TGTGCCACCAGCAGAGAGCGGGAAGAGACCCAGTACTTC.

CDR3 protein: CASRQRTNTGELFF. The CDR3 DNA reads TGCGCCAGCAGACAACGTACAAACACCGGGGAGCTGTTTTTT. This rearrangement joins TRBV5-1 to TRBJ2-2, with D unresolved. CDR1 SGHRS and CDR2 YFSETQ come from the germline V gene. The ends were cut back, 5 bases at V and 2 bases at J, with 10 bases in the middle. The CDR3 has 14 amino acids.

This clone was seen only once. The chain employs TRBV19 and TRBJ2-1; 12 bases match TRBD2. There are 17 residues in the CDR3. Germline values: CDR1 LNHDA, CDR2 SQIVND (reference sequence). V lost 4 bases to trimming and J lost 6 bases; unmatched junction nucleotides: 10. The CDR3 sequence: CASSTRTSGVVGNEQFF. Here the CDR3 DNA reads TGTGCCAGTAGTACCCGGACTAGCGGGGTTGTTGGCAATGAGCAGTTCTTC.

This chain uses TRBV19 with TRBJ1-5, with D possibly matching TRBD1 (6 bases). V was trimmed by 4 bases and J by 9 bases, leaving 13 bases between them. CDR1 is LNHDA and CDR2 is SQIVND in the germline V gene (reference sequence). The CDR3 totals 13 residues. The CDR3 sequence is CASSTRRGSPQHF. For the CDR3, the DNA is TGTGCCAGTAGTACCCGCAGGGGTTCGCCCCAGCATTTT.

The chain employs TRBV7-8 and TRBJ2-1; the match to TRBD1 covers 7 bases. This CDR3 is 16 amino acids long. The germline gives CDR1 SGHVS, CDR2 FQNEAQ. The junction had 12 bases not matched to a gene; V was cut back by 7 bases and J by 3 bases. The DNA of the CDR3 is TGTGCCAGCACCCGAGAGGGGGCAGGTTTCTACAATGAGCAGTTCTTC. Translating it yields CASTREGAGFYNEQFF.

The genes are TRBV9 and TRBJ1-3, with D possibly matching TRBD1 (5 bases). The CDR3 is 15 residues long. Trimming shortened V by 4 bases and J by 0 bases, and 11 bases separated the two germline ends. The germline V gene encodes CDR1 SGDLS and CDR2 YYNGEE. Written as DNA, the CDR3 is TGTGCCAGCAGCTCGGGGGGGGGCTCTGGAAACACCATATATTTT. This codes for CASSSGGGSGNTIYF.

The genes are TRBV4-2 and TRBJ2-3; possible D gene TRBD2, 5 bases. Germline CDR1 LGHNA, CDR2 YNFKEQ. This CDR3 contains 16 residues. V was cut by 0 bases and J by 3 bases, with 13 bases left in between. The CDR3 loop reads CASSQDPAGATDTQYF. The CDR3 coding sequence is TGTGCCAGCAGCCAAGATCCGGCGGGTGCAACAGATACGCAGTATTTT.

J is TRBJ2-3 and V is TRBV9, with 12 bases fitting TRBD2. With V trimmed by 3 bases and J by 5 bases, 13 bases remained unmatched. Germline V gives CDR1 SGDLS, CDR2 YYNGEE. The CDR3 is 18 residues long. Here the CDR3 DNA reads TGTGCCAGCAGCGAGGCCTTACTAGCGGGGGGAGGAATAGATACGCAGTATTTT. Translation: CASSEALLAGGGIDTQYF.

The chain employs TRBV30 and TRBJ1-2, with D possibly TRBD1 on 5 matching bases. This CDR3 is built from 13 residues. Per the germline V gene, CDR1 is GTSNPN and CDR2 is SVGIG (reference sequence). Trimming took 5 bases from V and 6 from J, leaving 16 bases between them. The CDR3 region is CAWSGIDPHGYTF. CDR3 bases: TGTGCCTGGTCAGGGATCGACCCTCATGGCTACACCTTC.